These 18 T cell receptor beta chains share one sample of origin, sequenced in a study of cytomegalovirus exposure and HLA in healthy donors. Primers for the PCR totalled 60 Vbeta and 13 Jbeta. Sequenced by immunoSEQ multiplex PCR; TCRdb stores in-frame clones only, minus some. The sample gives around 150,000 clones, around 85% of which show up once; about 4.5% is in the top ten. The sequencing sample was made of PBMCs. The receptor set was obtained from a man aged 40-49 years in good health and CMV-seronegative.

As regards this clone: An end of the junction does not agree with germline; a read error may underlie this. V is TRBV6-6 and J is TRBJ2-5, with 9 bases that match TRBD1. The J call may be wrong; the DNA end is better matched by TRBJ2-7. Germline CDR1 reads MNHNY; CDR2 reads SVGAGI (reference sequence). The CDR3 contains 16 residues. CDR3 sequence (DNA): TGTGCTAGCAGTTCCGCTGGGACAGGGAATGTCGACGAGCAGTACTTC. It yields the protein CASSSAGTGNVDEQYF.

This clone was detected only a few times. V and J are TRBV5-4 and TRBJ2-3; D is ambiguous. V dropped 0 bases and J dropped 5 bases, with 4 bases sitting between them. The germline V gene encodes CDR1 SGHNT and CDR2 YYREEE (reference sequence). This CDR3 has 12 amino acids. The CDR3 loop reads CASSLDLDTQYF. In nucleotides, the CDR3 is TGTGCCAGCAGCTTGGATCTAGATACGCAGTATTTT.

The rearrangement links TRBV5-1 to TRBJ2-2; D gene unclear. Trimming took off 0 bases at V and 0 bases at J, with 6 bases between the two ends. Germline CDR1 SGHRS, CDR2 YFSETQ. The CDR3 spans 15 residues. CDR3 nucleotide sequence: TGCGCCAGCAGCTTGGACAGTCCGAACACCGGGGAGCTGTTTTTT. Its protein product is CASSLDSPNTGELFF.

The chain couples TRBV29-1 to TRBJ2-6; D is ambiguous. V dropped 6 bases and J dropped 2 bases, with 11 bases sitting between them. The V gene's germline CDR1 is SQVTM and CDR2 ANQGSEA. CDR3 length: 14 amino acids. The CDR3 DNA is TGCAGCGTCCTTACTGAAGCTGGGGCCAACGTCCTGACTTTC. This codes for CSVLTEAGANVLTF.

This chain links TRBV18 with TRBJ2-5; TRBD2 aligns across 8 bases. Germline values: CDR1 KGHSH, CDR2 LQKENI. Trimming removed 2 bases from V and 7 bases from J; junction bases left unmatched: 6. The CDR3 extends over 14 amino acids. CDR3 sequence reads: CASSPGLAGGTQYF. The DNA of the CDR3 is TGTGCCAGCTCACCAGGACTAGCAGGAGGGACCCAGTACTTC.

V is TRBV7-8 and J is TRBJ1-3; D perhaps matches TRBD1 (6 bases). CDR1 is SGHVS and CDR2 is FQNEAQ in the germline V gene. This CDR3 has 16 amino acids. V gave up 4 bases and J gave up 0 bases, with 13 bases separating them. Here the CDR3 reads CASSYYRVGSGNTIYF. The CDR3 region has the DNA TGTGCCAGCAGCTACTACAGGGTGGGCTCTGGAAACACCATATATTTT.

The rearrangement links TRBV6-1 to TRBJ2-7, with TRBD1 identical over 7 bases. The CDR3 runs to 14 residues. CDR1 is MNHNS, CDR2 SASEGT, per germline. J was trimmed by 5 bases and V by 10 bases; bases with no gene match: 14. The CDR3 is CATIQGIRIDEQYF. Written as DNA, the CDR3 is TGTGCCACCATACAGGGGATTCGGATAGACGAGCAGTACTTC.

The DNA for the CDR3 is TGTGCCAGCAGCCCCAGACTAGCGGGGGCCAGGGGTGAGCAGTTCTTC. It translates to CASSPRLAGARGEQFF. The rearrangement links TRBV7-9 to TRBJ2-1, with 12 bases lining up with TRBD2. Germline assignment: CDR1 SEHNR and CDR2 FQNEAQ (reference sequence). V gave up 5 bases and J gave up 9 bases; unmatched junction bases: 11. The CDR3 consists of 16 residues. The whole variable domain, filled in from reference TRBV7-9 and TRBJ2-1, reads DTGVSQNPRHKITKRGQNVTFRCDPISEHNRLYWYRQTLGQGPEFLTYFQNEAQLEKSRLLSDRFSAERPKGSFSTLEIQRTEQGDSAMYLCASSPRLAGARGEQFFGPGTRLTVL.

The gene calls are TRBV11-3 and TRBJ2-2; 11 bases are a match to TRBD2. The CDR3 sequence is 15 residues long. Losses at the gene ends were 5 bases for V and 5 bases for J; bases not matched to a gene: 4. The germline V gene encodes CDR1 SGHNT and CDR2 YENEEA. In DNA form, the CDR3 reads TGTGCCAGCAGCCCTAGCGGGGGGAGAACCGGGGAGCTGTTTTTT. Translating gives CASSPSGGRTGELFF.

This clone has more than one count but fewer than ten. The V call is TRBV19, the J call TRBJ1-5; 11 bases are shared with TRBD1. This CDR3 has 16 amino acids. The V gene's germline CDR1 is LNHDA and CDR2 SQIVND (reference sequence). Trimming at V came to 3 bases and at J to 6 bases, leaving 7 bases not matched to a gene. The CDR3 coding sequence is TGTGCCAGTAGTATCCCCGGGACAGGGGGTATTCAGCCCCAGCATTTT. This sequence encodes CASSIPGTGGIQPQHF.

The chain combines TRBV11-3 with TRBJ2-2; 8 positions match TRBD2. This CDR3 is 15 amino acids long. Unmatched junction bases numbered 7, after V lost 6 bases and J lost 4 bases. Germline V gives CDR1 SGHNT, CDR2 YENEEA. CDR3: CASRSGGPGTGELFF. CDR3 nucleotides: TGTGCCAGCAGATCGGGGGGGCCGGGCACCGGGGAGCTGTTTTTT.

The V gene is TRBV14, the J gene TRBJ2-7; no clear D. The germline V gene has CDR1 SGHDN and CDR2 FVKESK. V was clipped by 1 base and J by 3 bases, with 10 bases between them. There are 14 residues in the CDR3. DNA for the CDR3: TGTGCCAGCAGCCAAGGATTTGGCTTCTACGAGCAGTACTTC. Its translation is CASSQGFGFYEQYF. Full variable domain (missing parts from reference TRBV14 and TRBJ2-7): EAGVTQFPSHSVIEKGQTVTLRCDPISGHDNLYWYRRVMGKEIKFLLHFVKESKQDESGMPNNRFLAERTGGTYSTLKVQPAELEDSGVYFCASSQGFGFYEQYFGPGTRLTVT.

The sample holds a few counts of this clone. In DNA, the CDR3 is TGTGCCAGCAGCACCGGGACAGGGGGCCCCTACGAGCAGTACTTC. This sequence encodes CASSTGTGGPYEQYF. This sequence joins TRBV13 and TRBJ2-7; 12 bases line up with TRBD1. The CDR3 totals 15 residues. Germline V lookup: CDR1 PRHDT, CDR2 FYEKMQ (reference sequence). Germline trimming cut 5 bases from V and 2 bases from J; bases unmatched to any gene: 4.

The chain combines TRBV13 with TRBJ1-1; D is undetermined. Between the trimmed V and J ends, which lost 5 bases and 1 base, there was a span of 17 bases. CDR1 and CDR2 (germline): PRHDT, FYEKMQ (reference sequence). The CDR3 totals 16 residues. CDR3 DNA: TGTGCCAGCAGCCCCCGGTCTGGTGGGCGGAACACTGAAGCTTTCTTT. Protein: CASSPRSGGRNTEAFF.

This rearrangement joins TRBV7-2 to TRBJ2-2; maybe TRBD2 (7 bases). Germline lookup yields CDR1 SGHTA and CDR2 FQGNSA. V lost 2 bases to trimming and J lost 3 bases, with 10 bases between them. The CDR3 consists of 15 residues. The CDR3 protein is CASSLRGGDTGELFF. The CDR3 DNA follows: TGTGCCAGCAGCTTAAGGGGGGGCGACACCGGGGAGCTGTTTTTT.

This chain connects TRBV7-9 to TRBJ2-2; TRBD1 agrees at 7 bases. V was pared by 5 bases and J by 5 bases, with 8 bases of the junction left unmatched. Germline V CDR1 and CDR2: SEHNR, FQNEAQ (reference sequence). This CDR3 spans 15 amino acids. The CDR3 region is CASSTRDSPTGELFF. DNA of the CDR3: TGTGCCAGCAGCACCCGGGACAGTCCTACCGGGGAGCTGTTTTTT.

A few counts support this clone. The chain employs TRBV18 and TRBJ2-7, with D maybe TRBD1 (5 bases). V was shortened by 4 bases and J by 2 bases, with 9 bases between the two germline ends. Germline loops: CDR1 KGHSH, CDR2 LQKENI. The CDR3 extends over 13 amino acids. The CDR3 DNA reads as TGTGCCAGCTCACTGGACACCGCCTACGAGCAGTACTTC. This codes for CASSLDTAYEQYF.

This clone is judged medium-sized. This sequence joins TRBV5-1 and TRBJ2-5; 7 bases are a match to TRBD2. The germline CDR1 and CDR2 sequences are SGHRS and YFSETQ. V was pared by 6 bases and J by 2 bases, with 10 bases of the junction left unmatched. The CDR3 length is 15 residues. The CDR3 is CASNPSGGVQETQYF. CDR3 coding DNA: TGCGCCAGCAACCCTTCGGGGGGAGTGCAAGAGACCCAGTACTTC.